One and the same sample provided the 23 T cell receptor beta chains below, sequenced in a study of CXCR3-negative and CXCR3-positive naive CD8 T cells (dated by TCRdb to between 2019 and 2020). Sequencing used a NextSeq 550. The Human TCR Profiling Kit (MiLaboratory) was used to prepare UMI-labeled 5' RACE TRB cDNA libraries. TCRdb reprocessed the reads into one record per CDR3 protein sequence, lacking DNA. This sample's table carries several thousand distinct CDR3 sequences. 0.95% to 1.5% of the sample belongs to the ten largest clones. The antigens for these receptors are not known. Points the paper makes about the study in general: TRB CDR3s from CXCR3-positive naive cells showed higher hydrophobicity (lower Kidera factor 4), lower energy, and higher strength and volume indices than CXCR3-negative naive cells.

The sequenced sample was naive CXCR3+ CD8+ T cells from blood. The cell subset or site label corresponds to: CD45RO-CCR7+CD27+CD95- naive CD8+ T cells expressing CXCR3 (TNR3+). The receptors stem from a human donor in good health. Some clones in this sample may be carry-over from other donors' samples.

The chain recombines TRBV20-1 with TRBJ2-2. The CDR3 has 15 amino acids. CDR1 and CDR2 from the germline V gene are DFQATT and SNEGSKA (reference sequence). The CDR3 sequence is CSARDLAELTGELFF.

CDR3 in amino acids: CASREGGSSYNEQFF. The chain has TRBV2 and TRBJ2-1. CDR1 is SNHLY and CDR2 is FYNNEI in the germline V gene. CDR3 length: 15 residues.

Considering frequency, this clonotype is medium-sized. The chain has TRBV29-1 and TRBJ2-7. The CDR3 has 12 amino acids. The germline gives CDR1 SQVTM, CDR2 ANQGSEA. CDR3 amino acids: CSVKAGAPEQYF.

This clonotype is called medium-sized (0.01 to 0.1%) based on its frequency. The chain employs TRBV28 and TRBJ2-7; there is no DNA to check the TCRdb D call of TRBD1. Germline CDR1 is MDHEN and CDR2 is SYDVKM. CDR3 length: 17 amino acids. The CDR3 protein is CASSFPLGTGARDEQYF.

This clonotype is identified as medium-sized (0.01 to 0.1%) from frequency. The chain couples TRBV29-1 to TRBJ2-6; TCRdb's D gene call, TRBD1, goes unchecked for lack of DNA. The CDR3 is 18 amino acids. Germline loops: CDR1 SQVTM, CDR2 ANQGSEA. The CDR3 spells CSVSASTGVDSGANVLTF.

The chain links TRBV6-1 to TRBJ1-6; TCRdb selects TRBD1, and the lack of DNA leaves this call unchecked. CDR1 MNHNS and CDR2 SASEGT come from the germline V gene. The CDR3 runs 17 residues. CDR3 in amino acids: CASNTPRETGAFSPLHF.

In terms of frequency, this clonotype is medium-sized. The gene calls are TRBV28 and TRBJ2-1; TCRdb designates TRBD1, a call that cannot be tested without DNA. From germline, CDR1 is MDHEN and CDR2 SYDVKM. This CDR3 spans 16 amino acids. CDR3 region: CASSLFWAQSSNEQFF.

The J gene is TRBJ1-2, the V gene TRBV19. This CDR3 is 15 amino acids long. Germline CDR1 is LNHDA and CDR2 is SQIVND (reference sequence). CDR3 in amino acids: CASSVSLPTNYGYTF.

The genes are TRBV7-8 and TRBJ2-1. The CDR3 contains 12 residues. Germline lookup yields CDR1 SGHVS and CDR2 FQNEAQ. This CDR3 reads CASSLGDNEQFF. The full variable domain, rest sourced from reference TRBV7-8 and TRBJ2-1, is GAGVSQSPRYKVAKRGQDVALRCDPISGHVSLFWYQQALGQGPEFLTYFQNEAQLDKSGLPSDRFFAERPEGSVSTLKIQRTQQEDSAVYLCASSLGDNEQFFGPGTRLTVL.

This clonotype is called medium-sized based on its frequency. The CDR3: CSVEVWAGREQYF. The chain joins TRBV29-1 to TRBJ2-7; the D call of TRBD2 rests on TCRdb alone, since no DNA is present to check it. In germline, CDR1 is SQVTM, CDR2 ANQGSEA. The CDR3 contains 13 residues.

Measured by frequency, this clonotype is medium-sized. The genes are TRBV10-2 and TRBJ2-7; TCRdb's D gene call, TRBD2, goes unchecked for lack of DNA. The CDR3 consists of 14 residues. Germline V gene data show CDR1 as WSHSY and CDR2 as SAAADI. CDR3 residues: CASSASGPDYEQYF.

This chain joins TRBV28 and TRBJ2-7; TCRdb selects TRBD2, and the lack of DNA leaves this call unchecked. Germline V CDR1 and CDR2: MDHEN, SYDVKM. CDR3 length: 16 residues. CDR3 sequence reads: CASSLPGLARADEQYF.

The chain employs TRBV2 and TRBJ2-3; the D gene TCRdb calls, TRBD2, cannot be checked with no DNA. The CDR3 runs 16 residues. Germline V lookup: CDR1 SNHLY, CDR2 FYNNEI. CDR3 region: CASSEGSGGATDTQYF.

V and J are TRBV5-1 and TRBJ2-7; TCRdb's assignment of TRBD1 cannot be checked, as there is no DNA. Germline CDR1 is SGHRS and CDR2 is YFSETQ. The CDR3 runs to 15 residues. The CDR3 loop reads CASSLEAGGAYEQYF. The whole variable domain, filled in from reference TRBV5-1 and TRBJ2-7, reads KAGVTQTPRYLIKTRGQQVTLSCSPISGHRSVSWYQQTPGQGLQFLFEYFSETQRNKGNFPGRFSGRQFSNSRSEMNVSTLELGDSALYLCASSLEAGGAYEQYFGPGTRLTVT.

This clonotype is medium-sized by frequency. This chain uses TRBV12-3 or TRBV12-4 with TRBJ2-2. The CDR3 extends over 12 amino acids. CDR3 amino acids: CASSLGTGELFF.

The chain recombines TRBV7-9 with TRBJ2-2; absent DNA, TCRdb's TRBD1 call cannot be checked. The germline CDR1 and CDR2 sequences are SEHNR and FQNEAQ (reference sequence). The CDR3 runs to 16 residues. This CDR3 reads CASSLGDRGTAGELFF.

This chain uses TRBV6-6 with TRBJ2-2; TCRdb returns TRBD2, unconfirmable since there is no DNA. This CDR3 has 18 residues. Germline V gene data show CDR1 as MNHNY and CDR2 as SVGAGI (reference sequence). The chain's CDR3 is CASSYGLAGAKLTGELFF.

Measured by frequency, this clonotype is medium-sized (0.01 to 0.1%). The CDR3 spells CSAWVGGEKTQPQHF. The V call is TRBV20-1, the J call TRBJ1-5; with no DNA, the TCRdb D assignment of TRBD1 cannot be verified. The germline V gene encodes CDR1 DFQATT and CDR2 SNEGSKA (reference sequence). CDR3 length equals 15 residues.

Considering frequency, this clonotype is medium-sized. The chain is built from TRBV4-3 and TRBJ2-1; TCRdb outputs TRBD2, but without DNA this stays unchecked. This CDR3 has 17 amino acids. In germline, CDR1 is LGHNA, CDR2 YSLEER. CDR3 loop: CASSQYLGLADYNEQFF.

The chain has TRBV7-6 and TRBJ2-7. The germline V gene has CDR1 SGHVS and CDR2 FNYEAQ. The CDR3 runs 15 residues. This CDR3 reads CASSLTGHKAYEQYF.

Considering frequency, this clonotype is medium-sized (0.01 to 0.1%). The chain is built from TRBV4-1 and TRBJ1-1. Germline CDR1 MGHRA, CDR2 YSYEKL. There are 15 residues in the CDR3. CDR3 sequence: CASSQASYTNTEAFF.

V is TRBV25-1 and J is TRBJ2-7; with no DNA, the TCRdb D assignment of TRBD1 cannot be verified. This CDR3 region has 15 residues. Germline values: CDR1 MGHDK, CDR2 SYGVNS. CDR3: CASSASGTSPYEQYF.

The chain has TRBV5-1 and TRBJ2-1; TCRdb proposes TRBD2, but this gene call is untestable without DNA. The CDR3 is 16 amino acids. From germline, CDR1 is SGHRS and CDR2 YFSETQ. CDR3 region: CASSLGEASSYNEQFF.